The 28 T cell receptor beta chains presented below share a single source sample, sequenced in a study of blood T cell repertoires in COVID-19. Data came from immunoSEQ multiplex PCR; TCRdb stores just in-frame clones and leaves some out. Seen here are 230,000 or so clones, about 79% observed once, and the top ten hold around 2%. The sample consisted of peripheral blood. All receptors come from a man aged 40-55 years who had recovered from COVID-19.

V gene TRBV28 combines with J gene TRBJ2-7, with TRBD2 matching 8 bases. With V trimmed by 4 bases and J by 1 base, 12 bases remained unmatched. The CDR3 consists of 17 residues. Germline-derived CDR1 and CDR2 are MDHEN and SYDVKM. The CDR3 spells CASSSPPGGGQSYEQYF. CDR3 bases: TGTGCCAGCAGTTCCCCCCCCGGGGGGGGGCAATCCTACGAGCAGTACTTC.

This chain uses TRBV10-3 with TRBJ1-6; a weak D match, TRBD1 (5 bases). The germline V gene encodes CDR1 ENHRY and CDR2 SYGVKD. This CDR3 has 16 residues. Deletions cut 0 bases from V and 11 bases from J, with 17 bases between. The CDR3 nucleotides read TGTGCCATCAGTGAGTCATCCAGGGAATCGTACGCACCCCTCCACTTT. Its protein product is CAISESSRESYAPLHF.

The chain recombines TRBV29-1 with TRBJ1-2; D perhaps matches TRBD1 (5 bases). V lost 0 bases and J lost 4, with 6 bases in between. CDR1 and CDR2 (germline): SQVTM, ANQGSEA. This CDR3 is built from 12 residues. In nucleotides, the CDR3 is TGCAGCGTTGAAGAGGGGGGCTATGGCTACACCTTC. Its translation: CSVEEGGYGYTF.

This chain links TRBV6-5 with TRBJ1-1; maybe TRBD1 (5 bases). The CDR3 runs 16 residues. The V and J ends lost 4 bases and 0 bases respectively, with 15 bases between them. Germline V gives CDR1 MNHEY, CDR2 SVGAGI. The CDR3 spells CASSSSTVTMNTEAFF. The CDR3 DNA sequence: TGTGCCAGCAGTTCCTCGACAGTTACTATGAACACTGAAGCTTTCTTT.

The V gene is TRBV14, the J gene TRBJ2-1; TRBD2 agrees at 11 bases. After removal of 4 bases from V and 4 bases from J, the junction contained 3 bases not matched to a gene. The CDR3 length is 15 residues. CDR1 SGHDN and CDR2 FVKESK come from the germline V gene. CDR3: CASSPLAGDYNEQFF. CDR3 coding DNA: TGTGCCAGCAGCCCACTAGCGGGGGATTACAATGAGCAGTTCTTC.

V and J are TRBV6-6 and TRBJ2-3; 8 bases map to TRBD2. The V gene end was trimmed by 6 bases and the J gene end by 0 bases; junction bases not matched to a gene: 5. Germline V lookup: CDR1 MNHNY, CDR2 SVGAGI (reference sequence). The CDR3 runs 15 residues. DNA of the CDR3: TGTGCCAGCAGGTCTTCTAGCGGGAGCACAGATACGCAGTATTTT. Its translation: CASRSSSGSTDTQYF.

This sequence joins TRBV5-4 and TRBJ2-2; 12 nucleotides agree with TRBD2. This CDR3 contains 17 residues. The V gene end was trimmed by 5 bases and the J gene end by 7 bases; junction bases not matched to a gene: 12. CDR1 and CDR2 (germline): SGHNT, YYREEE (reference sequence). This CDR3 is CASRGRPSGGAVGELFF. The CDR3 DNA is TGTGCCAGCAGAGGCAGGCCTAGCGGGGGGGCCGTCGGGGAGCTGTTTTTT.

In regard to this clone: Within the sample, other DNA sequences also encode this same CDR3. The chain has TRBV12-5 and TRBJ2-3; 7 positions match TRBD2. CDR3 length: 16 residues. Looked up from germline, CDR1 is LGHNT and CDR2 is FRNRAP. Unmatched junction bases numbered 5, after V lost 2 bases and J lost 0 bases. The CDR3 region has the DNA TGTGCTAGTGGTTTGCCGAGCGGGGTAAGCACAGATACGCAGTATTTT. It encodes CASGLPSGVSTDTQYF.

The CDR3 is CASSLLAGGSNEQFF. The CDR3 DNA is TGTGCCAGCAGTTTACTAGCGGGGGGTTCCAATGAGCAGTTCTTC. V and J are TRBV27 and TRBJ2-1; TRBD2 matches 11 bases. With V trimmed by 2 bases and J by 6 bases, 3 bases remained unmatched. CDR3 length: 15 residues. Germline CDR1 and CDR2: MNHEY and SMNVEV (reference sequence).

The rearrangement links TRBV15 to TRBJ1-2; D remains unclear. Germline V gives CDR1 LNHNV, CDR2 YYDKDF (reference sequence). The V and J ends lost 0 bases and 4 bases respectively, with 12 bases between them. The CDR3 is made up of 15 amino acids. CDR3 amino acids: CATSRDSGEIYGYTF. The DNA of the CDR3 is TGTGCCACCAGCAGAGATTCCGGGGAGATCTATGGCTACACCTTC.

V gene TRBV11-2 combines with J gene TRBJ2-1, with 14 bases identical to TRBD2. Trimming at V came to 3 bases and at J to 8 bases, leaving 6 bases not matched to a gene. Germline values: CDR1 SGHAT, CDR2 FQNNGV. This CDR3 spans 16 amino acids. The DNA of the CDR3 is TGTGCCAGCAGCTTGTATCGACTAGCGGGAGGGGATGAGCAGTTCTTC. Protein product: CASSLYRLAGGDEQFF. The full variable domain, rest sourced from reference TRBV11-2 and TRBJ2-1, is EAGVAQSPRYKIIEKRQSVAFWCNPISGHATLYWYQQILGQGPKLLIQFQNNGVVDDSQLPKDRFSAERLKGVDSTLKIQPAKLEDSAVYLCASSLYRLAGGDEQFFGPGTRLTVL.

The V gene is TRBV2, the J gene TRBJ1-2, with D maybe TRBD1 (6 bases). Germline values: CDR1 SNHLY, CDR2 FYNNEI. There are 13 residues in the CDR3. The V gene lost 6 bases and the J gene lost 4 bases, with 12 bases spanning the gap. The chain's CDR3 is CASRIDRTYGYTF. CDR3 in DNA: TGTGCCAGCAGGATAGACAGGACCTATGGCTACACCTTC.

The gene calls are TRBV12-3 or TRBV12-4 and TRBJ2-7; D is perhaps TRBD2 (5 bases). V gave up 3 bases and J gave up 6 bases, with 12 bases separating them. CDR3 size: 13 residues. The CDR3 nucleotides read TGTGCCAGCAGTTTCTCGTGGGCGGGCGAGCAGTACTTC. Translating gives CASSFSWAGEQYF.

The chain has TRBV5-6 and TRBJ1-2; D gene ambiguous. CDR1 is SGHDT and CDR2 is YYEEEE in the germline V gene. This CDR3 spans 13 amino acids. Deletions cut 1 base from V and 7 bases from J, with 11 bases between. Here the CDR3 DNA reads TGTGCCAGCAGCTTGAGAGAGGGTGGTGGCTACACCTTC. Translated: CASSLREGGGYTF. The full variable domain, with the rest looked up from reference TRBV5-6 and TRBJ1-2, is DAGVTQSPTHLIKTRGQQVTLRCSPKSGHDTVSWYQQALGQGPQFIFQYYEEEERQRGNFPDRFSGHQFPNYSSELNVNALLLGDSALYLCASSLREGGGYTFGSGTRLTVV.

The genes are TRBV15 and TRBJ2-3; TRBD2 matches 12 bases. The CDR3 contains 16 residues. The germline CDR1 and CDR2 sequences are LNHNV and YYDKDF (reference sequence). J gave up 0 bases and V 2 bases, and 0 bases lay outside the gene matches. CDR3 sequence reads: CATSRLAGGSTDTQYF. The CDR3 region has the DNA TGTGCCACCAGCAGACTAGCGGGAGGGAGCACAGATACGCAGTATTTT.

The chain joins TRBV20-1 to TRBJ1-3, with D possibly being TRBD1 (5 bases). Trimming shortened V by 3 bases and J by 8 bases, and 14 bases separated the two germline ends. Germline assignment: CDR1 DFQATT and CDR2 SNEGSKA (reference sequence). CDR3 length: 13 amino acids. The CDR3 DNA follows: TGCAGTGCTAGTGAGACAGAGCGACACACCATATATTTT. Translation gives CSASETERHTIYF.

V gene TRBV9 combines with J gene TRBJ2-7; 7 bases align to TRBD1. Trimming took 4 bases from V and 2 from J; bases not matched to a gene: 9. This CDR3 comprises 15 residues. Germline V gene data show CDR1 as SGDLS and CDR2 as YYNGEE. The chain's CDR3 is CASSLTPGQTYEQYF. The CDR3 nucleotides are TGTGCCAGCAGCTTAACACCGGGACAGACCTACGAGCAGTACTTC.

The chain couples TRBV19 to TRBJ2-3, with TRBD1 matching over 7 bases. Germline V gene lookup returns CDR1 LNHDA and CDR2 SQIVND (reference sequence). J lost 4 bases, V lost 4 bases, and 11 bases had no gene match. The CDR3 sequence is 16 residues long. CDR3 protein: CASSSPRETGSDTQYF. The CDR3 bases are TGTGCCAGTAGTAGCCCGAGGGAGACAGGGTCAGATACGCAGTATTTT.

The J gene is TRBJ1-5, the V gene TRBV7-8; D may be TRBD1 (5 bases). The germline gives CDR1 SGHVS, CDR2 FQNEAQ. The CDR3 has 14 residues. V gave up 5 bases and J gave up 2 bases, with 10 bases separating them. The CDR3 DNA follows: TGTGCCAGCAGCCCGCAGGGTGGCAATCAGCCCCAGCATTTT. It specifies CASSPQGGNQPQHF.

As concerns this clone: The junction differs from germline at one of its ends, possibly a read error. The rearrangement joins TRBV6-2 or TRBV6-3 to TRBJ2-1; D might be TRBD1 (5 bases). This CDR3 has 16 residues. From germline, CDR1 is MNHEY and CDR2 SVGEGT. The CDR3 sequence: CASSYKGLSSYNEQFF. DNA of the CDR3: TGTGCCAGCAGTTACAAGGGGCTGAGCTCCTATAATGAGCAGTTCTTC.

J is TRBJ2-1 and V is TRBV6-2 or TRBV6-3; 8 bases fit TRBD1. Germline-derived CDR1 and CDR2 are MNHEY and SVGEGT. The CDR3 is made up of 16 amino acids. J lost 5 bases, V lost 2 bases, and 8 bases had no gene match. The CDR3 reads CASSYAGQGPNNEQFF. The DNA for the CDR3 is TGTGCCAGCAGTTACGCAGGACAGGGACCCAACAATGAGCAGTTCTTC.

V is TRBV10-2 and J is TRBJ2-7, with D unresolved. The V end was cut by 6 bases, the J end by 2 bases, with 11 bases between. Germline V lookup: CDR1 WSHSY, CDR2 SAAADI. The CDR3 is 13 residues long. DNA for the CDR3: TGCGCCAGCAGATCCGACACCGCCTACGAGCAGTACTTC. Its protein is CASRSDTAYEQYF.

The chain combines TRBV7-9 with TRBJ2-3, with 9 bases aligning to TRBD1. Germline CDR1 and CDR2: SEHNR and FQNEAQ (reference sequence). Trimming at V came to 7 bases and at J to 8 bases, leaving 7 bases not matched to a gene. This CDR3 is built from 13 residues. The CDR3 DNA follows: TGTGCCAGCAACTGGGGACAGGGAGGTACGCAGTATTTT. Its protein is CASNWGQGGTQYF.

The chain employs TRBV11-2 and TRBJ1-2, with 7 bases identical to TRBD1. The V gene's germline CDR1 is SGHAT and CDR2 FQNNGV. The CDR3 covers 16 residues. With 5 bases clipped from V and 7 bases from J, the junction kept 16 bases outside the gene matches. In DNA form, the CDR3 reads TGTGCCAGCAGCACCAGACCGACAGGGATGTCGGCTGGCTACACCTTC. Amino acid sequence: CASSTRPTGMSAGYTF.

The CDR3 loop is CASSPGVNYNEQFF. The CDR3 nucleotides read TGTGCCAGTTCCCCGGGGGTCAACTACAATGAGCAGTTCTTC. The chain couples TRBV6-6 to TRBJ2-1; maybe TRBD2 (6 bases). V shed 9 bases and J shed 3 bases, with 15 bases lying between them. Germline V gene data show CDR1 as MNHNY and CDR2 as SVGAGI (reference sequence). This CDR3 comprises 14 residues.

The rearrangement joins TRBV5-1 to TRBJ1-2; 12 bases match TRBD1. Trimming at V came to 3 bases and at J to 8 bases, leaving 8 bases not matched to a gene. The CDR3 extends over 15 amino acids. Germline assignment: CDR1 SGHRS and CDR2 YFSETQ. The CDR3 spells CASSWGTGGEIGYTF. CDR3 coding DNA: TGCGCCAGCAGCTGGGGGACAGGGGGCGAAATAGGCTACACCTTC.

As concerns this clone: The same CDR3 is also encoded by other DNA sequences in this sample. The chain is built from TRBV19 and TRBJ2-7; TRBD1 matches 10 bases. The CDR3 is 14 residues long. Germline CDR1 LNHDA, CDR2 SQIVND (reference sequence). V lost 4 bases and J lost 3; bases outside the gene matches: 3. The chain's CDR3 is CASSSRDRGYEQYF. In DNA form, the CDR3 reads TGTGCCAGTAGTAGCCGGGACAGGGGCTACGAGCAGTACTTC.

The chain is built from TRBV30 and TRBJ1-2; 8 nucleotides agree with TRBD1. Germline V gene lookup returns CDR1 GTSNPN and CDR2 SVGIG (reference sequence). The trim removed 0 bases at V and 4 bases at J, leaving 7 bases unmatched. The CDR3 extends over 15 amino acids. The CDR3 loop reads CAWSVPYRGSYGYTF. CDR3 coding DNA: TGTGCCTGGAGTGTACCCTACAGGGGGTCCTATGGCTACACCTTC.